What follows describes a single TCR beta chain. The antigen is undetermined. These donors were members of the approximately 110-subject validation cohort, a group separate from the approximately 670-subject first cohort. CDR3 size: 15 residues. Germline V gene lookup returns CDR1 MNHNY and CDR2 SVGAGI (reference sequence). V shed 2 bases and J shed 3 bases, with 11 bases lying between them. Method: immunoSEQ multiplex PCR; TCRdb's copy keeps in-frame clones and lacks some. The sample lists 90,000 to 150,000 clones, around 89% seen once, with about 6% in the top ten. These data come from a study of cytomegalovirus exposure and HLA in healthy donors. Study-wide points: Through in vitro validation, three CMV-associated chains were shown to be specific for CMV antigens. The classifier was said to identify cytomegalovirus status with high specificity and sensitivity.

The V call is TRBV6-6, the J call TRBJ1-3; TRBD1 is a possible D gene (5 bases). The sequencing sample was made of PBMCs. The source of this sequence is a woman younger than 30 in good health and CMV-seropositive. CDR3: CASSYPTGYGNTIYF. The CDR3 DNA sequence: TGTGCCAGCAGTTACCCTACAGGTTATGGAAACACCATATATTTT.